This TCR beta chain was captured in a study of shared clonotypes between healthy human individuals. Each PCR replicate from the sorted subsets contained around 0.2 ug DNA, which is 25,000 to 30,000 T cell genomes. The table came from immunoSEQ multiplex PCR; TCRdb's copy has only in-frame clones and leaves some out. The sample holds about 2.1 million clones, just over 90% seen once. As defined, naive CD8 cells were CD45RO-negative and positively selected for CCR7, with terminally differentiated effector memory CD45RA+ cells excluded. V shed 5 bases, J shed 1 base, and the junction held 5 bases outside the gene matches. The CDR3 contains 16 residues. Germline CDR1 is SGHVS and CDR2 is FQNEAQ.

This receptor was identified in a man aged 18 to 30 in good health. Some clones in this sample may be carry-over from other donors' samples. The V gene is TRBV7-8, the J gene TRBJ2-1; TRBD2 agrees at 10 bases. What was sequenced was naive CD8+ T cells from PBMCs. The CDR3 nucleotides read TGTGCCAGCAGCCATCCACTAGCGGGATCCTACAATGAGCAGTTCTTC. Protein product: CASSHPLAGSYNEQFF.